Following are 24 T cell receptor beta chains from one sample sequenced in a study of shared clonotypes between healthy human individuals. Repertoires were generated with immunoSEQ multiplex PCR, while TCRdb's copy carries only in-frame clones and drops some. This table has millions of clones, around 96% appearing once. Only CD45RO-negative cells positively selected for CCR7 counted as naive CD8 cells, so terminally differentiated effector memory CD45RA+ cells were excluded. Specimen: naive CD8+ T cells sorted from blood. The receptors were sampled from a man between 18 and 29 years old in good health.

Here the CDR3 reads CASSQGRGLNIQYF. CDR3 bases: TGCGCCAGCAGCCAAGGCAGGGGGTTGAACATTCAGTACTTC. This chain joins TRBV4-1 and TRBJ2-4, with 7 bases fitting TRBD1. J lost 7 bases, V lost 1 base, and 4 bases had no gene match. The CDR3 is 14 amino acids. The germline V gene has CDR1 MGHRA and CDR2 YSYEKL.

The V gene is TRBV5-1, the J gene TRBJ1-5, with D possibly matching TRBD1 (6 bases). Germline values: CDR1 SGHRS, CDR2 YFSETQ. There are 14 residues in the CDR3. The V end was cut by 2 bases, the J end by 7 bases, with 13 bases between. The CDR3 loop is CASSFYRVQQPQHF. As DNA, the CDR3 is TGCGCCAGCAGCTTCTACAGGGTGCAACAGCCCCAGCATTTT.

The CDR3 here is CASSLGSGAPNYGYTF. The CDR3 DNA sequence: TGTGCCAGCAGCCTAGGGTCAGGGGCCCCTAACTATGGCTACACCTTC. The J gene is TRBJ1-2, the V gene TRBV7-6, with a possible D match to TRBD1 (6 bases). The germline CDR1 and CDR2 sequences are SGHVS and FNYEAQ. V dropped 5 bases and J dropped 0 bases, with 16 bases sitting between them. The CDR3 has 16 amino acids.

A single count supports this clone. The CDR3 coding sequence is TGTGCCACCAGCAGTGTGATACGGGGGGGCCGGGGGACCCAGTACTTC. Encoded protein: CATSSVIRGGRGTQYF. This rearrangement joins TRBV15 to TRBJ2-5; TRBD2 matches at 8 bases. The germline V gene has CDR1 LNHNV and CDR2 YYDKDF (reference sequence). The CDR3 runs to 16 residues. Germline trimming cut 3 bases from V and 7 bases from J; bases unmatched to any gene: 13. The full variable domain, in which reference TRBV15 and TRBJ2-5 provide the parts outside the CDR3, is DAMVIQNPRYQVTQFGKPVTLSCSQTLNHNVMYWYQQKSSQAPKLLFHYYDKDFNNEADTPDNFQSRRPNTSFCFLDIRSPGLGDTAMYLCATSSVIRGGRGTQYFGPGTRLLVL.

A few counts support this clone. V and J are TRBV30 and TRBJ2-5; D remains unclear. The CDR3 spans 12 residues. Looked up from germline, CDR1 is GTSNPN and CDR2 is SVGIG (reference sequence). V lost 0 bases, J lost 6 bases, and 8 bases lay in between. CDR3 in DNA: TGTGCCTGGAGTGTGGGAATTCAGACCCAGTACTTC. Amino acid sequence: CAWSVGIQTQYF.

The chain joins TRBV29-1 to TRBJ1-3; D may be TRBD1 (5 bases). V shed 6 bases and J shed 5 bases, with 26 bases lying between them. CDR1 is SQVTM and CDR2 is ANQGSEA in the germline V gene. This CDR3 is 17 amino acids long. In DNA form, the CDR3 reads TGCAGCGTCGGGATCGCCGGGACCCCGGGCTTCAGAAACACCATATATTTT. It specifies CSVGIAGTPGFRNTIYF.

The chain has TRBV10-3 and TRBJ1-5, with D maybe TRBD1 (5 bases). The CDR3 is 15 residues long. V dropped 0 bases and J dropped 6 bases, with 12 bases sitting between them. The germline CDR1 and CDR2 sequences are ENHRY and SYGVKD. CDR3 sequence (DNA): TGTGCCATCAGTGAGTCGGGGGAGTCCGGTCAGCCCCAGCATTTT. Translated: CAISESGESGQPQHF.

Comment on this clone: This same CDR3 is encoded by further DNA sequences in the sample. The chain is built from TRBV6-1 and TRBJ2-7, with D perhaps being TRBD1 or TRBD2 (5 bases each). The CDR3 loop spans 12 amino acids. The ends were cut back, 3 bases at V and 4 bases at J, with 7 bases in the middle. The V gene's germline CDR1 is MNHNS and CDR2 SASEGT. The CDR3 loop is CASSDGGYEQYF. CDR3 nucleotides: TGTGCCAGCAGTGATGGGGGTTACGAGCAGTACTTC.

In its sample, this clone was seen a few times. CDR3 in DNA: TGTGCCAGCAAAGTGGGGGCCGAGGGAAACACTGAAGCTTTCTTT. This sequence encodes CASKVGAEGNTEAFF. The chain uses TRBV27 and TRBJ1-1; D possibly corresponds to TRBD1 (6 bases). The V gene's germline CDR1 is MNHEY and CDR2 SMNVEV (reference sequence). Trimming shortened V by 7 bases and J by 2 bases, and 17 bases separated the two germline ends. This CDR3 region has 15 residues.

As regards this clone: The sample has other DNA sequences that encode this CDR3 too. The rearrangement joins TRBV6-5 to TRBJ1-4, with D tentatively TRBD1 (5 bases). This CDR3 spans 14 amino acids. Between the trimmed V and J ends, which lost 2 bases and 6 bases, there was a span of 10 bases. Germline lookup yields CDR1 MNHEY and CDR2 SVGAGI. This CDR3 is CASSYGGEDEKLFF. The CDR3 DNA reads TGTGCCAGCAGTTACGGGGGTGAGGATGAAAAACTGTTTTTT.

The V gene is TRBV5-6, the J gene TRBJ1-2, with D uncertain. Germline CDR1 reads SGHDT; CDR2 reads YYEEEE. Trimming took off 2 bases at V and 4 bases at J, with 9 bases between the two ends. CDR3 size: 13 residues. The DNA for the CDR3 is TGTGCCAGCAGCTTTTCATCCGCCTATGGCTACACCTTC. Translated: CASSFSSAYGYTF.

V usage is TRBV10-3 and J usage is TRBJ2-3, with 7 bases identical to TRBD2. CDR1 and CDR2 (germline): ENHRY, SYGVKD. The CDR3 length is 16 residues. Trimming cost V 5 bases and J 4 bases; bases outside gene matches: 12. The CDR3 is CAISPMAGVASDTQYF. In DNA, the CDR3 is TGTGCCATCAGTCCCATGGCGGGAGTAGCGTCAGATACGCAGTATTTT.

This chain connects TRBV7-9 to TRBJ1-1; D might be TRBD1 (5 bases). Germline assignment: CDR1 SEHNR and CDR2 FQNEAQ (reference sequence). This CDR3 spans 13 amino acids. The V end was cut by 5 bases, the J end by 3 bases, with 10 bases between. Here the CDR3 DNA reads TGTGCCAGCAGCCGTGCAGGGTACACTGAAGCTTTCTTT. This codes for CASSRAGYTEAFF.

V is TRBV7-9 and J is TRBJ2-1; D call uncertain. V was clipped by 2 bases and J by 2 bases, with 4 bases between them. Per the germline V gene, CDR1 is SEHNR and CDR2 is FQNEAQ (reference sequence). The CDR3 loop spans 13 amino acids. The CDR3 region is CASSLSAYNEQFF. For the CDR3, the DNA is TGTGCCAGCAGCTTAAGTGCCTACAATGAGCAGTTCTTC.

The chain recombines TRBV5-1 with TRBJ2-1, with 13 bases matching TRBD2. CDR3 size: 18 residues. CDR1 and CDR2 from the germline V gene are SGHRS and YFSETQ. V lost 7 bases, J lost 0 bases, and 10 bases stayed unmatched. This CDR3 reads CASGQGLAGESSYNEQFF. The CDR3 region has the DNA TGCGCCAGCGGTCAAGGACTAGCGGGGGAGAGCTCCTACAATGAGCAGTTCTTC.

This chain joins TRBV27 and TRBJ2-3; perhaps TRBD2 as D (7 bases). Germline values: CDR1 MNHEY, CDR2 SMNVEV (reference sequence). The CDR3 runs 14 residues. V was cut by 2 bases and J by 5 bases, with 11 bases left in between. The CDR3 is CASSLQGRVDTQYF. Here the CDR3 DNA reads TGTGCCAGCAGTTTACAGGGGAGGGTAGATACGCAGTATTTT.

The chain has TRBV10-3 and TRBJ1-2; possible D gene TRBD1, 5 bases. The germline CDR1 and CDR2 sequences are ENHRY and SYGVKD. V lost 5 bases to trimming and J lost 0 bases, with 19 bases between them. The CDR3 covers 17 residues. The CDR3 protein is CAISHTRDQQTNYGYTF. The DNA for the CDR3 is TGTGCCATCAGTCACACCAGGGACCAACAAACTAACTATGGCTACACCTTC.

The genes are TRBV5-1 and TRBJ2-2; the D gene could be TRBD1 or TRBD2 (7 bases each). Trimming stripped 9 bases from V and 0 bases from J, with 15 bases between. Germline CDR1 reads SGHRS; CDR2 reads YFSETQ. The CDR3 contains 15 residues. The CDR3 sequence: CAIRGGAANTGELFF. Written as DNA, the CDR3 is TGCGCCATCAGGGGGGGCGCCGCGAACACCGGGGAGCTGTTTTTT.

The rearrangement uses TRBV30 and TRBJ2-1, with D perhaps TRBD1 (7 bases). The CDR3 loop spans 13 amino acids. V was pared by 4 bases and J by 5 bases, with 12 bases between. CDR1 is GTSNPN, CDR2 SVGIG, per germline (reference sequence). The CDR3 DNA sequence: TGTGCCTGGAACCAGGGGGGCCACAATGAGCAGTTCTTC. Protein: CAWNQGGHNEQFF.

This clone was recorded once. CDR3 amino acids: CASSRPKTSGGHEQYF. The CDR3 nucleotides read TGTGCCAGCAGCCGACCGAAGACTAGCGGGGGCCACGAGCAGTACTTC. This chain links TRBV21-1 with TRBJ2-7; TRBD2 is the table's D call, not checked against the DNA. TRBV21-1 is deemed a pseudogene. The CDR3 extends over 16 amino acids.

This chain links TRBV19 with TRBJ1-5, with D hard to call. The V gene lost 5 bases and the J gene lost 4 bases, with 6 bases spanning the gap. CDR1 is LNHDA and CDR2 is SQIVND in the germline V gene (reference sequence). The CDR3 covers 12 residues. The CDR3 sequence is CASSRVNQPQHF. The DNA for the CDR3 is TGTGCCAGTAGTCGAGTGAATCAGCCCCAGCATTTT.

The V gene is TRBV5-4, the J gene TRBJ1-1; tentatively, D is TRBD1 (6 bases). The CDR3 consists of 16 residues. Germline lookup yields CDR1 SGHNT and CDR2 YYREEE (reference sequence). Trimming shortened V by 0 bases and J by 4 bases, and 16 bases separated the two germline ends. This CDR3 is CASSLVLGALSTEAFF. The CDR3 bases are TGTGCCAGCAGCTTGGTTTTGGGGGCCTTATCCACTGAAGCTTTCTTT.

The chain uses TRBV7-9 and TRBJ2-7; D call uncertain. V lost 0 bases and J lost 2, with 8 bases in between. Germline V gives CDR1 SEHNR, CDR2 FQNEAQ (reference sequence). The CDR3 loop spans 14 amino acids. The CDR3, as DNA: TGTGCCAGCAGCTTAGCGGAAACGGCCTACGAGCAGTACTTC. Amino acids: CASSLAETAYEQYF.

V gene TRBV6-6 combines with J gene TRBJ2-1, with 12 positions matching TRBD2. The junction had 9 bases not matched to a gene; V was cut back by 6 bases and J by 6 bases. The CDR3 length is 16 residues. CDR1 is MNHNY and CDR2 is SVGAGI in the germline V gene (reference sequence). The CDR3 DNA is TGTGCCAGCAGGTCCGGGACTAGCGGGCTGGGCAATGAGCAGTTCTTC. Protein sequence: CASRSGTSGLGNEQFF.